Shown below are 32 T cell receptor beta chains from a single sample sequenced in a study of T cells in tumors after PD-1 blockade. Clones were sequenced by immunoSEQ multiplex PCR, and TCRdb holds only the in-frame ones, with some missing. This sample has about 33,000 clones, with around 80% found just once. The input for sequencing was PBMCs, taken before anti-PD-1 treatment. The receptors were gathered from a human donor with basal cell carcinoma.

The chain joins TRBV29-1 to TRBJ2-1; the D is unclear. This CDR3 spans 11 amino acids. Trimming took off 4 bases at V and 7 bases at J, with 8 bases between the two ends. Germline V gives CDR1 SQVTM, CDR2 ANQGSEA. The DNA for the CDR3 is TGCAGCGTTGTTGAGGTTAATGAGCAGTTCTTC. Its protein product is CSVVEVNEQFF.

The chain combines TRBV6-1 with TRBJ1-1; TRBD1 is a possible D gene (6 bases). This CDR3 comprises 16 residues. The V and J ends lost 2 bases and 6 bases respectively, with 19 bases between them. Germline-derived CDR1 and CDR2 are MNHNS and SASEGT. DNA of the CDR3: TGTGCCAGCAGTGAACTTGGGGGCGCCGGTATGCCTGAAGCTTTCTTT. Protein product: CASSELGGAGMPEAFF.

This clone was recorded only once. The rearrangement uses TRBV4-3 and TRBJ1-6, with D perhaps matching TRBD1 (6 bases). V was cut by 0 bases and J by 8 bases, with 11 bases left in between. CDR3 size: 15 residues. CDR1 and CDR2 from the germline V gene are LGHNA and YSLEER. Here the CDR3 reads CASSQDTGLDSPLHF. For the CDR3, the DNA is TGCGCCAGCAGCCAAGATACAGGGTTGGATTCACCCCTCCACTTT.

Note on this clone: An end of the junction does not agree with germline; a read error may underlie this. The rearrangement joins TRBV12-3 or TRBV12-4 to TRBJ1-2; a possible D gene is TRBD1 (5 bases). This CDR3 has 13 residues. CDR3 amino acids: CASNLGANYGYTF. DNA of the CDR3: TGTGCCAGCAATTTAGGGGCTAACTATGGCTACACCTTC.

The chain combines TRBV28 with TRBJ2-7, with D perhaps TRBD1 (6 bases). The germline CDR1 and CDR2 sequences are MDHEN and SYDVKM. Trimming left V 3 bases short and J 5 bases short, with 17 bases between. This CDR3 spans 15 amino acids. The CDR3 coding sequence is TGTGCCAGCAGTTTGGGGACGACAGGTTCCCACGAGCAGTACTTC. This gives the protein CASSLGTTGSHEQYF.

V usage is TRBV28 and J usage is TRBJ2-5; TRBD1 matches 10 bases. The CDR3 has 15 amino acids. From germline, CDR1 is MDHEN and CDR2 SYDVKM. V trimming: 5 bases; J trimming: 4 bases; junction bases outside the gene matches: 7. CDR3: CASSRDRTGGETQYF. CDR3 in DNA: TGTGCCAGCAGTCGCGACCGGACAGGGGGAGAGACCCAGTACTTC. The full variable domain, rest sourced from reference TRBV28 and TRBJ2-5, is DVKVTQSSRYLVKRTGEKVFLECVQDMDHENMFWYRQDPGLGLRLIYFSYDVKMKEKGDIPEGYSVSREKKERFSLILESASTNQTSMYLCASSRDRTGGETQYFGPGTRLLVL.

CDR3 bases: TGTGCCAGCAGACAGGAGGGACCCGCGAACACCGGGGAGCTGTTTTTT. It is translated as CASRQEGPANTGELFF. The chain uses TRBV7-9 and TRBJ2-2; D perhaps matches TRBD2 (6 bases). Trimming removed 6 bases from V and 0 bases from J, with 14 bases in between. CDR3 length: 16 amino acids. Germline V CDR1 and CDR2: SEHNR, FQNEAQ (reference sequence).

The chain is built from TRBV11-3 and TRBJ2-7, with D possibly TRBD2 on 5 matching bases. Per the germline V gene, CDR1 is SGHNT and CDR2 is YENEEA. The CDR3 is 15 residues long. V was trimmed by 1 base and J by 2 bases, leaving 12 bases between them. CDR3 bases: TGTGCCAGCAGCTTAGTCCCGGGGTCGACCTACGAGCAGTACTTC. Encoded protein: CASSLVPGSTYEQYF.

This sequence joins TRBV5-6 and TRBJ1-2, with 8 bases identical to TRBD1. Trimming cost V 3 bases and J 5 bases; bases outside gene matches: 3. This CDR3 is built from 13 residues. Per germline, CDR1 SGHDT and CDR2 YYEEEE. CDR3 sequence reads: CASSSGQGYGYTF. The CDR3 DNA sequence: TGTGCCAGCAGCTCTGGACAGGGATATGGCTACACCTTC.

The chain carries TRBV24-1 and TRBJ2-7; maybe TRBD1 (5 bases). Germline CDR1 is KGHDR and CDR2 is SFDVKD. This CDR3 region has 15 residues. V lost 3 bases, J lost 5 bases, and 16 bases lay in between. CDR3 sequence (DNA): TGTGCCACCAGTGATCCTGGGGCGATTGTCGACGAGCAGTACTTC. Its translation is CATSDPGAIVDEQYF.

The CDR3: CASSGQFNSPLHF. The CDR3 DNA sequence: TGTGCCAGCAGTGGACAGTTTAATTCACCCCTCCACTTT. The V call is TRBV2, the J call TRBJ1-6; the D gene is possibly TRBD1 (5 bases). The CDR3 runs to 13 residues. Trimming removed 4 bases from V and 6 bases from J, with 7 bases in between. Germline V lookup: CDR1 SNHLY, CDR2 FYNNEI.

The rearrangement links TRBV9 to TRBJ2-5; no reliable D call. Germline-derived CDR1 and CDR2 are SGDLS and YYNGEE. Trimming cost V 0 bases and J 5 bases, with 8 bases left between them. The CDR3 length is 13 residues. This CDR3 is CASSVETFETQYF. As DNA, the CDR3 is TGTGCCAGCAGCGTAGAGACCTTTGAGACCCAGTACTTC.

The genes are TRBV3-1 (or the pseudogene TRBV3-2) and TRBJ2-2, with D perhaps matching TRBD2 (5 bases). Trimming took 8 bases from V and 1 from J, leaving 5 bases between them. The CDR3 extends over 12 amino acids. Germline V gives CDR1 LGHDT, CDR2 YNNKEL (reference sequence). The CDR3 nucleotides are TGTGCCAGCGGGAGGAACACCGGGGAGCTGTTTTTT. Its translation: CASGRNTGELFF.

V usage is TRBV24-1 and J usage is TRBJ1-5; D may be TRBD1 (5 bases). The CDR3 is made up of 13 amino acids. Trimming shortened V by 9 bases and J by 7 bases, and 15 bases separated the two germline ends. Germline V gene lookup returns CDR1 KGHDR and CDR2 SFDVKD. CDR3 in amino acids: CATQAGGKQPQHF. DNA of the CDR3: TGTGCCACCCAAGCCGGGGGAAAACAGCCCCAGCATTTT.

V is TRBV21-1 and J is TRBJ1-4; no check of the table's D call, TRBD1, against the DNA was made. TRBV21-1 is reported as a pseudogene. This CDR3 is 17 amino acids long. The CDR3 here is CASSKAWDRGRGEKLFF. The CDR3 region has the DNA TGTGCCAGCAGCAAGGCCTGGGACAGGGGACGGGGAGAAAAACTGTTTTTT.

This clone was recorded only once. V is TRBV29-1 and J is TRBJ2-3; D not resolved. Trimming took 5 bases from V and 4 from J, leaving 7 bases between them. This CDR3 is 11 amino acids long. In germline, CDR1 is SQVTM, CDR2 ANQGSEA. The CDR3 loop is CSVPVPDTQYF. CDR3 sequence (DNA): TGCAGCGTTCCCGTTCCAGATACGCAGTATTTT.

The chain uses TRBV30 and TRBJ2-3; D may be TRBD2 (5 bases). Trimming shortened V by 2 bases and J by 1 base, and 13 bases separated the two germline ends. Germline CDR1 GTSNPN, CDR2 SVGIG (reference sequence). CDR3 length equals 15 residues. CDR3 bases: TGTGCCTGGAGTAATGGCCGGGGAGGCACAGATACGCAGTATTTT. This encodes CAWSNGRGGTDTQYF.

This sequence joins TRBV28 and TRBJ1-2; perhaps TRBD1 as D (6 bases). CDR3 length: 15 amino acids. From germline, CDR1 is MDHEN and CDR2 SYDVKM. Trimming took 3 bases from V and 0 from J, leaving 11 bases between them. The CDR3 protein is CASSLGGGPNYGYTF. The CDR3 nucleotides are TGTGCCAGCAGTTTGGGGGGCGGGCCTAACTATGGCTACACCTTC.

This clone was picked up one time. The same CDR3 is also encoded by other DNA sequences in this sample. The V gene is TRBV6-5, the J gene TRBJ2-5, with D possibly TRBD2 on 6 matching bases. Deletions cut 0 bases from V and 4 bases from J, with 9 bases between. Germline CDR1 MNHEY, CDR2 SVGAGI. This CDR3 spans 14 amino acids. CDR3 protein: CASSYSSGRETQYF. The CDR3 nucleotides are TGTGCCAGCAGTTACTCATCCGGGAGAGAGACCCAGTACTTC.

Here the CDR3 reads CSVSAASAEKLFF. CDR3 in DNA: TGCAGCGTCTCCGCTGCGTCTGCTGAAAAACTGTTTTTT. V gene TRBV29-1 combines with J gene TRBJ1-4; unclear D gene. Trimming removed 6 bases at V and 7 bases at J, with 15 bases between. The CDR3 covers 13 residues. Germline CDR1 and CDR2: SQVTM and ANQGSEA.

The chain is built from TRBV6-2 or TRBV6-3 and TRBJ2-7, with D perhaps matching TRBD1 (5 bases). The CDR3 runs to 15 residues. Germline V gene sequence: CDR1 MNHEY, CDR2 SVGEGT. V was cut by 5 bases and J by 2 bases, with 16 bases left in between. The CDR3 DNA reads TGTGCCAGCAGTCCACGTGAAGGGGTCCCCTACGAGCAGTACTTC. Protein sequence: CASSPREGVPYEQYF.

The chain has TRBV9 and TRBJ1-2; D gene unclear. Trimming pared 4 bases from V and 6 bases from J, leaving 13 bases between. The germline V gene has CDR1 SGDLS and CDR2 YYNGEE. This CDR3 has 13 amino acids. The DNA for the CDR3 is TGTGCCAGCAGCCCTCTCGGCGGCCATGGCTACACCTTC. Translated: CASSPLGGHGYTF. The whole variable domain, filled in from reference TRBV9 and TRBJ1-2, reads DSGVTQTPKHLITATGQRVTLRCSPRSGDLSVYWYQQSLDQGLQFLIQYYNGEERAKGNILERFSAQQFPDLHSELNLSSLELGDSALYFCASSPLGGHGYTFGSGTRLTVV.

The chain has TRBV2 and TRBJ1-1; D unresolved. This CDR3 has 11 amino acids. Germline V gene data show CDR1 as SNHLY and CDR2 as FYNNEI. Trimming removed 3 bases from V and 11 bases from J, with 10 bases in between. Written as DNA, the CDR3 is TGTGCCAGCAGTGAGTTTCGGGAGGCTTTCTTT. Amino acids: CASSEFREAFF.

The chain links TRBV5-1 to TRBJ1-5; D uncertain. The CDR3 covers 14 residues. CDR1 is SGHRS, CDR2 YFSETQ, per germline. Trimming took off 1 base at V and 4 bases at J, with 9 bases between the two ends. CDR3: CASSLNGLNQPQHF. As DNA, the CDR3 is TGCGCCAGCAGCTTGAACGGATTAAATCAGCCCCAGCATTTT.

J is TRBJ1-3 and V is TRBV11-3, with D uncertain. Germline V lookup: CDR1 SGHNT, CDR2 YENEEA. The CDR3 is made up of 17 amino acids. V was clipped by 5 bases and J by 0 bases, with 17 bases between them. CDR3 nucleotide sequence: TGTGCCAGCAGCCTCACATCAGGCAGCCACTCTGGAAACACCATATATTTT. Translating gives CASSLTSGSHSGNTIYF.

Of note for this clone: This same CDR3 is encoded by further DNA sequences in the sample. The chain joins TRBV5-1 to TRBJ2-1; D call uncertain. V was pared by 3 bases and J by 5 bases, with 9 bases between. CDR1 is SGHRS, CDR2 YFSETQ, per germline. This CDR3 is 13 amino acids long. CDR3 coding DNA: TGCGCCAGCAGCTCCTGGCGAAACAATGAGCAGTTCTTC. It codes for CASSSWRNNEQFF.

The CDR3 loop is CASSALLQGNTEAFF. The CDR3 region has the DNA TGTGCCAGTAGTGCCCTCCTCCAGGGAAACACTGAAGCTTTCTTT. The chain employs TRBV19 and TRBJ1-1, with D possibly TRBD1 on 5 matching bases. Germline V gene lookup returns CDR1 LNHDA and CDR2 SQIVND (reference sequence). Deletions cut 5 bases from V and 2 bases from J, with 15 bases between. The CDR3 runs to 15 residues.

The CDR3 region is CASSLVGGLTDTQYF. In nucleotides, the CDR3 is TGTGCCAGCAGCTTAGTTGGGGGCTTGACAGATACGCAGTATTTT. The chain recombines TRBV11-3 with TRBJ2-3, with D tentatively TRBD1 (6 bases). Trimming stripped 1 base from V and 3 bases from J, with 11 bases between. CDR1 and CDR2 (germline): SGHNT, YENEEA. The CDR3 length is 15 residues.

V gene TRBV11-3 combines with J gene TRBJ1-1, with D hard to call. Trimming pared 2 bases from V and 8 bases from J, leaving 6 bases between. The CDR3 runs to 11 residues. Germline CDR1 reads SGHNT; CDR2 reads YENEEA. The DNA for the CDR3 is TGTGCCAGCAGCTTAAATGCGGAAGCTTTCTTT. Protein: CASSLNAEAFF.

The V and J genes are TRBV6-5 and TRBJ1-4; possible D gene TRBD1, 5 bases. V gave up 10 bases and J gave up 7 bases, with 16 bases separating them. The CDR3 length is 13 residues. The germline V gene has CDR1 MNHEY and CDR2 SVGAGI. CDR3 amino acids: CAIASGASEKLFF. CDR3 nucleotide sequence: TGTGCCATAGCCTCCGGGGCCAGTGAAAAACTGTTTTTT.

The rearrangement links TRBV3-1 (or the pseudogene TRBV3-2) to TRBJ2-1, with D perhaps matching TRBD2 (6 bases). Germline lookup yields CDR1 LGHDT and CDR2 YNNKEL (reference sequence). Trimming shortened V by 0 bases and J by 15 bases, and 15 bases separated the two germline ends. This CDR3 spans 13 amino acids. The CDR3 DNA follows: TGTGCCAGCAGCCAAGACGGAAGGAGGGGTTCGTTCTTC. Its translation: CASSQDGRRGSFF.

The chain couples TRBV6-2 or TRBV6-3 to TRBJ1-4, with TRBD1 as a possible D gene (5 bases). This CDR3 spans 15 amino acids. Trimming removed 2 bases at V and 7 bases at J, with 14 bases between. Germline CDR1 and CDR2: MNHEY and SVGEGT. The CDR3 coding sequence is TGTGCCAGCAGTTACCCAAGGCCCCAGGGTGAAAAACTGTTTTTT. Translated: CASSYPRPQGEKLFF.